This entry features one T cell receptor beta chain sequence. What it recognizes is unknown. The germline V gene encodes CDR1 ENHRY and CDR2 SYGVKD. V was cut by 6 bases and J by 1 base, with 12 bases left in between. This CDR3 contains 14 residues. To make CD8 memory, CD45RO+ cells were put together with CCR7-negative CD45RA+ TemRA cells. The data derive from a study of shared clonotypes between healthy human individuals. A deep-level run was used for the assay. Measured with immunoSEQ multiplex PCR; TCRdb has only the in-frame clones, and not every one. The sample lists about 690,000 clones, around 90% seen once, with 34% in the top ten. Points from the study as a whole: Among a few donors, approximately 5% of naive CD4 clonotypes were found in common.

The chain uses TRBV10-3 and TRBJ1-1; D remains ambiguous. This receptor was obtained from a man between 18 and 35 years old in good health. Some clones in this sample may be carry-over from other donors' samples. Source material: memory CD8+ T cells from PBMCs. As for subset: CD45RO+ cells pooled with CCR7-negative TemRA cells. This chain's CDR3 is CAIRGSSRNTEAFF. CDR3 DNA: TGTGCCATCAGGGGGAGCAGTAGGAACACTGAAGCTTTCTTT.